This TCR beta chain comes out of a study of T cell responses to AZD1222 COVID-19 vaccine. Study in general: Researchers grouped second doses given at about 4 or about 12 weeks into one pool.

Concerning this clone: The antigen remains undetermined.

Notes on the study in general: Spike-specific TCR breadth rose after two AZD1222 doses, and depth rose as well. Clonal diversity was possibly underestimated; the donors were predominantly white British and more often female.

This CDR3 contains 12 residues. The V end was cut by 5 bases, the J end by 1 base, with 8 bases between. Germline-derived CDR1 and CDR2 are SQVTM and ANQGSEA. The data were produced by immunoSEQ multiplex PCR, yet TCRdb's version contains in-frame clones alone and is incomplete. Of about 110,000 clones listed, roughly 87% were seen once; the top ten hold roughly 1.1%. The V call is TRBV29-1, the J call TRBJ1-1; unclear D gene. This TCR derives from an adult in good health. The material sequenced was peripheral blood, taken on day 0 of AZD1222 vaccination. The CDR3 spells CSVTPQNTEAFF. The CDR3 DNA is TGCAGCGTTACTCCGCAGAACACTGAAGCTTTCTTT.